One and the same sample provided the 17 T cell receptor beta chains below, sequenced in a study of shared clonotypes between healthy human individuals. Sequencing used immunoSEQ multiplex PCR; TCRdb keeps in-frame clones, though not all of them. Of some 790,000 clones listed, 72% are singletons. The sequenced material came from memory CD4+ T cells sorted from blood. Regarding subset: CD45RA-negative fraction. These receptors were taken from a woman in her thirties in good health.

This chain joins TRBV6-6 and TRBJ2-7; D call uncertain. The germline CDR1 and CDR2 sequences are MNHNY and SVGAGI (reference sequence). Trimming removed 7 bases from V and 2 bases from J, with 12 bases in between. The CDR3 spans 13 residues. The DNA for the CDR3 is TGTGCCAGCACCCTGGAGCCGCCCTACGAGCAGTACTTC. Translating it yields CASTLEPPYEQYF.

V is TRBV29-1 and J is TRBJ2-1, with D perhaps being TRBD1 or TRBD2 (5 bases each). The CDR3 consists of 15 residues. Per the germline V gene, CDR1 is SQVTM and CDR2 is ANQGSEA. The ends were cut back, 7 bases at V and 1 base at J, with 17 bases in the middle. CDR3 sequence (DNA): TGCAGCGCCGGGACCGGGACCCGATCCTACAATGAGCAGTTCTTC. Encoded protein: CSAGTGTRSYNEQFF.

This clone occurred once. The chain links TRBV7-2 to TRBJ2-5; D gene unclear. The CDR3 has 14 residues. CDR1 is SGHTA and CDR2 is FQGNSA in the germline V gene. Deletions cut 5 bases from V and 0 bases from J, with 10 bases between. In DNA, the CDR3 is TGTGCCAGCAGCCCCCTGAGCTACCAAGAGACCCAGTACTTC. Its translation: CASSPLSYQETQYF.

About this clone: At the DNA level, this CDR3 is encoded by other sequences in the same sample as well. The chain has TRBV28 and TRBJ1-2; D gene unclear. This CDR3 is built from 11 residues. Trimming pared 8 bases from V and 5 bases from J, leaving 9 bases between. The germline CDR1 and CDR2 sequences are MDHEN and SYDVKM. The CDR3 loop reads CASGSNYGYTF. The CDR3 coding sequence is TGTGCCAGCGGATCCAATTATGGCTACACCTTC.

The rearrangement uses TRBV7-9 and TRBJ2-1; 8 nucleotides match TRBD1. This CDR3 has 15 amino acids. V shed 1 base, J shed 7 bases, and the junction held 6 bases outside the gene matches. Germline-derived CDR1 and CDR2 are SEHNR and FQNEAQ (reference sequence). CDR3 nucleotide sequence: TGTGCCAGCAGCTTAGACGGGACAGGTGATAATGAGCAGTTCTTC. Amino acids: CASSLDGTGDNEQFF.

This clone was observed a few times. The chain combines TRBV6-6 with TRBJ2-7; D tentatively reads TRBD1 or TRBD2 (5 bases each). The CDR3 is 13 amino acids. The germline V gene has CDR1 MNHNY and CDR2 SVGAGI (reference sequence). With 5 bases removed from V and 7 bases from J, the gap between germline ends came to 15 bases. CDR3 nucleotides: TGTGCCAGCAGTCCTTCGGGCGAGGGGGAGCAGTACTTC. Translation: CASSPSGEGEQYF.

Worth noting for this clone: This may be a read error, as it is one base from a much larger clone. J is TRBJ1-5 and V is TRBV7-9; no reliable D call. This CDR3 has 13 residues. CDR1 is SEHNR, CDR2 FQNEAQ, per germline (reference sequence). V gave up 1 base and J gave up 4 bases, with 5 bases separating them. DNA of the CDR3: TGTGCCAGCAGCTTAGAAGAGAATCAGCCCCAGCATTTT. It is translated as CASSLEENQPQHF. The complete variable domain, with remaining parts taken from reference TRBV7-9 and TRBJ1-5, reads DTGVSQNPRHKITKRGQNVTFRCDPISEHNRLYWYRQTLGQGPEFLTYFQNEAQLEKSRLLSDRFSAERPKGSFSTLEIQRTEQGDSAMYLCASSLEENQPQHFGDGTRLSIL.

The CDR3 protein is CASSRKEPTNEKLFF. The CDR3 region has the DNA TGTGCCAGCAGCAGAAAGGAACCAACTAATGAAAAACTGTTTTTT. The chain employs TRBV6-5 and TRBJ1-4; D unresolved. The CDR3 loop spans 15 amino acids. Trimming left V 6 bases short and J 0 bases short, with 11 bases between. The germline gives CDR1 MNHEY, CDR2 SVGAGI.

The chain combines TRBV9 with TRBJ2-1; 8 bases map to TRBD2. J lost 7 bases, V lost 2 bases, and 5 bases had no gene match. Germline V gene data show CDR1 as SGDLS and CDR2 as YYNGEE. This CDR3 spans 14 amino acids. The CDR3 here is CASSVQGLVNEQFF. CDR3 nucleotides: TGTGCCAGCAGCGTCCAGGGACTAGTAAATGAGCAGTTCTTC. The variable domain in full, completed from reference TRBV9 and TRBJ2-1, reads DSGVTQTPKHLITATGQRVTLRCSPRSGDLSVYWYQQSLDQGLQFLIQYYNGEERAKGNILERFSAQQFPDLHSELNLSSLELGDSALYFCASSVQGLVNEQFFGPGTRLTVL.

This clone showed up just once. CDR3 bases: TGCGCCAGCCGCCGGGGGTCCGGGAGCCAAGATACGCAGTATTTT. Translated: CASRRGSGSQDTQYF. The rearrangement links TRBV5-1 to TRBJ2-3, with a possible D match to TRBD2 (6 bases). Deletions cut 7 bases from V and 5 bases from J, with 20 bases between. The CDR3 is made up of 15 amino acids. The V gene's germline CDR1 is SGHRS and CDR2 YFSETQ.

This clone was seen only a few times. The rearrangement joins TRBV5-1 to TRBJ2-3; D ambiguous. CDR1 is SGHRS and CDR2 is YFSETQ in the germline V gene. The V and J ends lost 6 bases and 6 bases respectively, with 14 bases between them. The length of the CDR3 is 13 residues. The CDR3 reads CASTMPGLDTQYF. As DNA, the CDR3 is TGCGCCAGCACCATGCCAGGTTTGGATACGCAGTATTTT.

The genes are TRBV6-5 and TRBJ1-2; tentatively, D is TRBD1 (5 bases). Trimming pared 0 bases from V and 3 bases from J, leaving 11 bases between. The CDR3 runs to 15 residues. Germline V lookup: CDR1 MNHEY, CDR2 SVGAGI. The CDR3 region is CASSYSTGLDYGYTF. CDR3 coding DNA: TGTGCCAGCAGTTACTCTACAGGACTTGACTATGGCTACACCTTC.

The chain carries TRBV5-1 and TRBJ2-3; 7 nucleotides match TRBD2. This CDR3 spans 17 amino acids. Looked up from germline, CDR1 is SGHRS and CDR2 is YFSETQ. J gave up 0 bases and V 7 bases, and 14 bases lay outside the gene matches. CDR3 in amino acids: CASCASGNTPSTDTQYF. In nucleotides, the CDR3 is TGCGCCAGCTGTGCCAGCGGGAACACTCCTAGCACAGATACGCAGTATTTT.

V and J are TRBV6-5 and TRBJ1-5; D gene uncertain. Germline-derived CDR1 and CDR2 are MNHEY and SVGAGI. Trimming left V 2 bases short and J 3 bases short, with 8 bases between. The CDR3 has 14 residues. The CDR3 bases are TGTGCCAGCAGTTACGAGGGCGACAATCAGCCCCAGCATTTT. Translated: CASSYEGDNQPQHF.

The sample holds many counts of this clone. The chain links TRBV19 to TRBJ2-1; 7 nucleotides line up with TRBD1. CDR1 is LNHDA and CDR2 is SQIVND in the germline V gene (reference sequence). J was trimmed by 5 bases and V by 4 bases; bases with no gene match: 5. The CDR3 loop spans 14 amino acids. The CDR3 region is CASSTRQGHNEQFF. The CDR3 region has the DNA TGTGCCAGTAGTACTAGACAGGGCCACAATGAGCAGTTCTTC.

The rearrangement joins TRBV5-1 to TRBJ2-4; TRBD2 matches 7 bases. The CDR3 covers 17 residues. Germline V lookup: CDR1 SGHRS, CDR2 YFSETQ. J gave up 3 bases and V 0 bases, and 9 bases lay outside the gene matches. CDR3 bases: TGCGCCAGCAGCTTGGCTGGCGGGAGCGTGGACAAAAACATTCAGTACTTC. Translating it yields CASSLAGGSVDKNIQYF.

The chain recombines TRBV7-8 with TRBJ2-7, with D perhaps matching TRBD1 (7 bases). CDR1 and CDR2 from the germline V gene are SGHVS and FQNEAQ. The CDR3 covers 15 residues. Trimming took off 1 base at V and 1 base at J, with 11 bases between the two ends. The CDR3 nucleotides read TGTGCCAGCAGCTTAGAGCCAGGGGGGTCCTACGAGCAGTACTTC. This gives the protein CASSLEPGGSYEQYF.